Listed below are T cell receptor beta chains from one sample, sequenced in a study of blood T cell repertoires in COVID-19. Sequencing used immunoSEQ multiplex PCR; TCRdb keeps in-frame clones, though not all of them. The repertoire consists of approximately 240,000 clones, with approximately 90% occurring once and the leading ten covering approximately 2.1%. The specimen was peripheral blood. All receptors come from a woman aged 40 to 50 who had recovered from COVID-19. Both conserved end residues are trimmed from each CDR3. The D gene is left open where the match is weak.

d_call	j_call	v_call	cdr3_aa
.	TRBJ2-5	TRBV2	ASSWGVETQY
TRBD2	TRBJ2-2	TRBV6-6	ASSSSSGGRTGELF
.	TRBJ1-5	TRBV19	ASTLGLYSNQPQH
.	TRBJ2-2	TRBV5-1	ASSLAEGRTRGGELF
.	TRBJ1-5	TRBV6-1	ASSEAPGLNQPQH
.	TRBJ2-3	TRBV24-1	ATSEPTGYKGTDTQY
.	TRBJ1-6	TRBV19	ASTPRGLGPGLPLH
TRBD1	TRBJ2-3	TRBV6-5	ASSYSQGARTDTQY
.	TRBJ2-1	TRBV6-2/TRBV6-3	ASSSYAGVNNEQF
TRBD2	TRBJ2-4	TRBV2	ASSDRSSGNGAKNIQY
.	TRBJ2-5	TRBV28	AGKGGNQETQY
TRBD1	TRBJ2-7	TRBV6-5	ASSYGQGVGEQY
TRBD1	TRBJ1-6	TRBV10-3	AISGTGYSPLH
TRBD2	TRBJ2-2	TRBV30	ASTSSGAVAGELF
.	TRBJ2-1	TRBV7-3	ASSQGHTINNEQF
.	TRBJ2-2	TRBV9	ASSVAGGELF
TRBD1	TRBJ1-2	TRBV7-2	ASSAGGTSNYGYT
.	TRBJ2-7	TRBV27	ASSNGQLGLYEQY
TRBD1	TRBJ2-3	TRBV11-3	ASSLGTGSRDTQY
TRBD1	TRBJ1-2	TRBV5-1	ASTLGQVDYGYT
.	TRBJ1-3	TRBV4-2	ASSQDSSGNTIY
TRBD1	TRBJ2-7	TRBV19	ASSQWDRGGNEQY
.	TRBJ1-5	TRBV28	AGGANQPQH
.	TRBJ2-7	TRBV6-4	ASSDPDRRGSYEQY
TRBD2	TRBJ2-1	TRBV19	ASSISSGTSGSSSYNEQF
.	TRBJ2-5	TRBV5-4	ASSSGGGDQETQY